The sequence of this T cell receptor (beta chain) was determined in a study of T cell responses to AZD1222 COVID-19 vaccine. Analyses pooled second doses at about 4 or about 12 weeks. Measured with immunoSEQ multiplex PCR; TCRdb has only the in-frame clones, and not every one. The sample includes 110,000 or so clones, more than 70% of them seen just once. The CDR3 has 15 amino acids. Looked up from germline, CDR1 is KGHSH and CDR2 is LQKENI. Trimming removed 4 bases from V and 2 bases from J, with 14 bases in between. This TCR came from an adult who received the AZD1222 COVID-19 vaccine. J is TRBJ1-1 and V is TRBV18; D is ambiguous. The source material was peripheral blood, sampled 28 days after the second AZD1222 dose. For the CDR3, the DNA is TGTGCCAGCTCACTAAATCCTCGAAAAAACACTGAAGCTTTCTTT. This encodes CASSLNPRKNTEAFF.